Presented here are 9 T cell receptor beta chains from one specimen sequenced in a study of blood T cell repertoires in COVID-19. The method was immunoSEQ multiplex PCR; TCRdb's version includes in-frame clones alone and lacks a portion of them. The top ten clones hold about 2% of a sample with some 300,000 clones, over 85% of them seen once. Sample: peripheral blood. These receptors originate from a woman aged 25 to 39 with COVID-19, enrolled during active disease.

The J gene is TRBJ2-1, the V gene TRBV5-1, with 10 positions matching TRBD2. V gave up 5 bases and J gave up 3 bases; unmatched junction bases: 5. Germline CDR1 and CDR2: SGHRS and YFSETQ. The CDR3 contains 15 residues. This chain's CDR3 is CASRTTSGDYNEQFF. The DNA for the CDR3 is TGCGCCAGCAGGACCACTAGCGGGGACTACAATGAGCAGTTCTTC.

This clone was observed once. CDR3 region: CASSLGTVSSGNTIYF. In DNA, the CDR3 is TGCGCCAGCAGCTTGGGGACAGTCAGCTCTGGAAACACCATATATTTT. The chain combines TRBV5-1 with TRBJ1-3; a weak D match, TRBD1 (6 bases). From germline, CDR1 is SGHRS and CDR2 YFSETQ. Trimming shortened V by 0 bases and J by 0 bases, and 10 bases separated the two germline ends. The CDR3 sequence is 16 residues long. Using reference TRBV5-1 and TRBJ1-3 for the parts outside the CDR3, the full variable domain is KAGVTQTPRYLIKTRGQQVTLSCSPISGHRSVSWYQQTPGQGLQFLFEYFSETQRNKGNFPGRFSGRQFSNSRSEMNVSTLELGDSALYLCASSLGTVSSGNTIYFGEGSWLTVV.

The chain has TRBV19 and TRBJ2-3, with TRBD2 matching over 12 bases. This CDR3 has 15 residues. Trimming at V came to 5 bases and at J to 4 bases, leaving 4 bases not matched to a gene. The germline V gene encodes CDR1 LNHDA and CDR2 SQIVND (reference sequence). The CDR3 here is CASSFRTSGADTQYF. The CDR3 DNA sequence: TGTGCCAGTAGTTTCCGGACTAGCGGGGCAGATACGCAGTATTTT. Full variable domain (remainder filled in from reference TRBV19 and TRBJ2-3): DGGITQSPKYLFRKEGQNVTLSCEQNLNHDAMYWYRQDPGQGLRLIYYSQIVNDFQKGDIAEGYSVSREKKESFPLTVTSAQKNPTAFYLCASSFRTSGADTQYFGPGTRLTVL.

The rearrangement joins TRBV7-2 to TRBJ1-2, with 9 bases matching TRBD1. CDR1 and CDR2 (germline): SGHTA, FQGNSA. There are 13 residues in the CDR3. The trim removed 5 bases at V and 13 bases at J, leaving 11 bases unmatched. CDR3 sequence (DNA): TGTGCCAGCAGCACCCGAACAGGGGGCGCGTTCACCTTC. Translating gives CASSTRTGGAFTF.

The J gene is TRBJ1-5, the V gene TRBV4-2, with a weak D call TRBD1 (6 bases). CDR1 and CDR2 (germline): LGHNA, YNFKEQ. V was shortened by 0 bases and J by 5 bases, with 14 bases between the two germline ends. This CDR3 contains 16 residues. In nucleotides, the CDR3 is TGTGCCAGCAGCCAAGATATAGGGCAGGGGTATCAGCCCCAGCATTTT. Protein: CASSQDIGQGYQPQHF.

Remarks on this clone: Other DNA sequences in the sample encode the same CDR3. The rearrangement uses TRBV2 and TRBJ1-1, with D perhaps matching TRBD1 (6 bases). Trimming left V 2 bases short and J 1 base short, with 8 bases between. The CDR3 runs to 14 residues. The germline gives CDR1 SNHLY, CDR2 FYNNEI. The CDR3 nucleotides read TGTGCCAGCAGTGAACAGGGGAGGAACACTGAAGCTTTCTTT. Translating gives CASSEQGRNTEAFF.

V gene TRBV29-1 combines with J gene TRBJ2-7, with D unresolved. V lost 7 bases to trimming and J lost 5 bases, with 15 bases between them. Germline V gene sequence: CDR1 SQVTM, CDR2 ANQGSEA. CDR3 length: 12 amino acids. CDR3 protein: CSAAAQFDEQYF. CDR3 DNA sequence: TGCAGCGCTGCCGCACAGTTCGACGAGCAGTACTTC.

In its sample, this clone was seen once. The chain employs TRBV19 and TRBJ2-1; 10 nucleotides line up with TRBD2. Germline-derived CDR1 and CDR2 are LNHDA and SQIVND (reference sequence). The V and J ends lost 5 bases and 1 base, in that order; junction bases with no gene match: 5. The CDR3 length is 16 residues. In nucleotides, the CDR3 is TGTGCCAGTAGTCCTCGACTAGCGGGTTCCTACAATGAGCAGTTCTTC. Amino acid sequence: CASSPRLAGSYNEQFF.

The chain links TRBV2 to TRBJ1-6; D gene uncertain. CDR1 is SNHLY and CDR2 is FYNNEI in the germline V gene. The CDR3 spans 13 residues. V was trimmed by 4 bases and J by 7 bases, leaving 8 bases between them. CDR3 in amino acids: CASSAPLNSPLHF. CDR3 nucleotide sequence: TGTGCCAGCAGTGCTCCTCTGAATTCACCCCTCCACTTT.